This TCR beta chain originates from a study of T cell responses to AZD1222 COVID-19 vaccine. Findings of the study overall: CD4 TCRs covered the whole spike, strongest at regions 160-218 and 743-854.

About this clone: The antigen remains undetermined.

V dropped 2 bases and J dropped 0 bases, with 9 bases sitting between them. Germline V gives CDR1 SGHTA, CDR2 FQGTGA. This CDR3 is built from 15 residues. Using immunoSEQ multiplex PCR, the repertoire was profiled, and TCRdb retains in-frame clones only, with some absent. The repertoire holds some 130,000 clones, over 75% seen once, with less than 9.5% in the top ten. The clonotype comes from an adult who received the MenACWY meningococcal vaccine as a control. Here the sequenced sample was peripheral blood, taken 28 days after the second dose of the MenACWY control vaccine. The chain employs TRBV7-3 and TRBJ2-3, with D hard to call. CDR3 nucleotides: TGTGCCAGCAGCTTATTGCCCGGTAGCACAGATACGCAGTATTTT. Amino acid sequence: CASSLLPGSTDTQYF.